This entry lists 21 T cell receptor beta chains sequenced from one sample in a study of blood T cell repertoires in COVID-19. Only in-frame clones appear in the TCRdb table, and some are missing; sequencing was by immunoSEQ multiplex PCR. Among under 250,000 clones listed, about 83% were seen once. Input material: peripheral blood. These receptors came from a human donor in a cohort sampled during active COVID-19.

This chain links TRBV18 with TRBJ1-3, with unresolved D. Trimming cost V 2 bases and J 1 base, with 6 bases left between them. The V gene's germline CDR1 is KGHSH and CDR2 LQKENI. This CDR3 has 14 residues. The CDR3 loop is CASSPESSGNTIYF. CDR3 nucleotides: TGTGCCAGCTCACCAGAGTCTTCTGGAAACACCATATATTTT.

The rearrangement uses TRBV30 and TRBJ1-4; D is uncertain. From germline, CDR1 is GTSNPN and CDR2 SVGIG (reference sequence). Trimming left V 8 bases short and J 7 bases short, with 14 bases between. The CDR3 consists of 12 residues. CDR3 sequence (DNA): TGTGCCCTAGGAAGGATGAGTGAAAAACTGTTTTTT. It specifies CALGRMSEKLFF.

The genes are TRBV29-1 and TRBJ2-7; a weak D match, TRBD2 (6 bases). This CDR3 has 12 residues. The germline V and J ends were trimmed by 3 bases and 4 bases, with 10 bases remaining between them. Germline loops: CDR1 SQVTM, CDR2 ANQGSEA. The CDR3 bases are TGCAGCGTTGACACTAGCTCTTACGAGCAGTACTTC. Amino acids: CSVDTSSYEQYF.

The V and J genes are TRBV7-3 and TRBJ2-1, with D possibly TRBD1 on 5 matching bases. Trimming left V 5 bases short and J 5 bases short, with 10 bases between. There are 13 residues in the CDR3. Germline V lookup: CDR1 SGHTA, CDR2 FQGTGA. The CDR3 DNA reads as TGTGCCAGCAGCCAAGGGGCAAACAATGAGCAGTTCTTC. It yields the protein CASSQGANNEQFF. Using reference TRBV7-3 and TRBJ2-1 for the parts outside the CDR3, the full variable domain is GAGVSQTPSNKVTEKGKYVELRCDPISGHTALYWYRQSLGQGPEFLIYFQGTGAADDSGLPNDRFFAVRPEGSVSTLKIQRTERGDSAVYLCASSQGANNEQFFGPGTRLTVL.

The CDR3 DNA reads as TGCGCCAGCAGTGAGCCCCGGACTAGCGGGGGGGCAGATGAGCAGTTCTTC. Protein product: CASSEPRTSGGADEQFF. This chain links TRBV10-1 with TRBJ2-1; 15 nucleotides align to TRBD2. The germline V gene encodes CDR1 WNHNN and CDR2 SYGVQD (reference sequence). The CDR3 sequence is 17 residues long. V gave up 2 bases and J gave up 8 bases; unmatched junction bases: 7.

The V call is TRBV6-2 or TRBV6-3, the J call TRBJ1-5, with D perhaps matching TRBD1 (5 bases). V shed 0 bases and J shed 6 bases, with 15 bases lying between them. Germline lookup yields CDR1 MNHEY and CDR2 SVGEGT. This CDR3 has 16 amino acids. Here the CDR3 reads CASSYSVRVMGQPQHF. The CDR3 region has the DNA TGTGCCAGCAGTTACTCGGTCAGGGTAATGGGTCAGCCCCAGCATTTT.

The V gene is TRBV10-1, the J gene TRBJ2-3; a possible D gene is TRBD1 (6 bases). This CDR3 comprises 14 residues. Trimming removed 2 bases from V and 6 bases from J, with 12 bases in between. Germline V lookup: CDR1 WNHNN, CDR2 SYGVQD (reference sequence). The CDR3 here is CASSEAGEGDTQYF. The CDR3 coding sequence is TGCGCCAGCAGTGAGGCAGGGGAAGGGGATACGCAGTATTTT.

The V call is TRBV29-1, the J call TRBJ2-3, with 9 bases matching TRBD1. Germline-derived CDR1 and CDR2 are SQVTM and ANQGSEA. With V trimmed by 7 bases and J by 1 base, 3 bases remained unmatched. The CDR3 runs 13 residues. CDR3 loop: CSARTGGTDTQYF. CDR3 nucleotide sequence: TGCAGCGCCAGGACAGGGGGCACAGATACGCAGTATTTT.

J is TRBJ2-7 and V is TRBV28; D remains unclear. This CDR3 region has 13 residues. Germline CDR1 MDHEN, CDR2 SYDVKM. V was cut by 7 bases and J by 1 base, with 11 bases left in between. The CDR3 bases are TGTGCCAGCACGTTCGGCGGATCCTACGAGCAGTACTTC. The encoded protein is CASTFGGSYEQYF.

The genes are TRBV25-1 and TRBJ2-3; D gene uncertain. Germline CDR1 MGHDK, CDR2 SYGVNS. This CDR3 is built from 14 residues. Trimming pared 8 bases from V and 2 bases from J, leaving 14 bases between. CDR3 sequence (DNA): TGTGCCAGCGGAGCCGACGGATCCACAGATACGCAGTATTTT. Its protein is CASGADGSTDTQYF.

This clone has a single count. This sequence joins TRBV5-1 and TRBJ2-2; 9 bases match TRBD2. Germline CDR1 and CDR2: SGHRS and YFSETQ. The V and J ends lost 3 bases and 7 bases, in that order; junction bases with no gene match: 10. The CDR3 is 16 amino acids. The CDR3 nucleotides are TGCGCCAGCAGCTCCTATGGTAGCGGGGGTGTCGGGGAGCTGTTTTTT. Translated: CASSSYGSGGVGELFF.

This clone has ten or more counts. The CDR3 region has the DNA TGTGCCAGCAGCTTAACCAGCTCCTATAATTCACCCCTCCACTTT. Translated, it gives CASSLTSSYNSPLHF. The chain has TRBV7-6 and TRBJ1-6; D call uncertain. From germline, CDR1 is SGHVS and CDR2 FNYEAQ. V was pared by 2 bases and J by 0 bases, with 5 bases between. This CDR3 has 15 residues.

The DNA of the CDR3 is TGTGCCACCAGTGACCGGGAGGCGGGTGGCTACACCTTC. This gives the protein CATSDREAGGYTF. The chain carries TRBV24-1 and TRBJ1-2, with D hard to call. The V gene's germline CDR1 is KGHDR and CDR2 SFDVKD. V lost 4 bases to trimming and J lost 7 bases, with 12 bases between them. The CDR3 is made up of 13 amino acids.

The V gene is TRBV11-2, the J gene TRBJ2-1, with D possibly TRBD1 on 6 matching bases. The CDR3 runs to 16 residues. V was shortened by 5 bases and J by 8 bases, with 22 bases between the two germline ends. Germline values: CDR1 SGHAT, CDR2 FQNNGV. The chain's CDR3 is CASSARGTQIMDEQFF. CDR3 coding DNA: TGTGCCAGCAGCGCGCGAGGGACACAGATCATGGATGAGCAGTTCTTC.

The chain has TRBV27 and TRBJ2-2; 9 positions agree with TRBD1. This CDR3 contains 16 residues. Germline CDR1 MNHEY, CDR2 SMNVEV (reference sequence). Trimming cost V 6 bases and J 0 bases; bases outside gene matches: 5. CDR3 amino acids: CASRIQGATNTGELFF. CDR3 bases: TGTGCCAGCAGGATACAGGGGGCAACGAACACCGGGGAGCTGTTTTTT.

The gene calls are TRBV5-4 and TRBJ1-6; TRBD1 agrees at 7 bases. From germline, CDR1 is SGHNT and CDR2 YYREEE (reference sequence). The CDR3 has 16 amino acids. V lost 5 bases to trimming and J lost 8 bases; unmatched junction nucleotides: 13. The CDR3 region has the DNA TGTGCCAGCAGGCCCTACCCAGGGGGAAGGGATTCACCCCTCCACTTT. Translating it yields CASRPYPGGRDSPLHF.

As concerns this clone: Other DNA sequences in this specimen translate into the identical CDR3. This sequence joins TRBV5-1 and TRBJ1-5; D is perhaps TRBD1 (6 bases). CDR1 and CDR2 (germline): SGHRS, YFSETQ. V lost 0 bases, J lost 4 bases, and 8 bases lay in between. The CDR3 runs to 14 residues. DNA of the CDR3: TGCGCCAGCAGCTTGGGAGGGGGTAATCAGCCCCAGCATTTT. It yields the protein CASSLGGGNQPQHF.

V is TRBV7-2 and J is TRBJ2-3; tentatively, D is TRBD2 (6 bases). V was trimmed by 5 bases and J by 2 bases, leaving 14 bases between them. There are 15 residues in the CDR3. The V gene's germline CDR1 is SGHTA and CDR2 FQGNSA. CDR3 residues: CASSPGTFLTDTQYF. The CDR3 DNA reads TGTGCCAGCAGCCCTGGGACTTTTCTCACAGATACGCAGTATTTT. Combining the CDR3 with reference TRBV7-2 and TRBJ2-3 gives the whole variable domain GAGVSQSPSNKVTEKGKDVELRCDPISGHTALYWYRQSLGQGLEFLIYFQGNSAPDKSGLPSDRFSAERTGGSVSTLTIQRTQQEDSAVYLCASSPGTFLTDTQYFGPGTRLTVL.

Here the CDR3 DNA reads TGTGCCAGCAGCCCCGGACAGGCCGGCTCTGGAAACACCATATATTTT. This gives the protein CASSPGQAGSGNTIYF. V is TRBV5-4 and J is TRBJ1-3, with 7 nucleotides matching TRBD1. This CDR3 is built from 16 residues. Germline V gene lookup returns CDR1 SGHNT and CDR2 YYREEE (reference sequence). J gave up 0 bases and V 4 bases, and 7 bases lay outside the gene matches. The variable domain in full, completed from reference TRBV5-4 and TRBJ1-3, reads ETGVTQSPTHLIKTRGQQVTLRCSSQSGHNTVSWYQQALGQGPQFIFQYYREEENGRGNFPPRFSGLQFPNYSSELNVNALELDDSALYLCASSPGQAGSGNTIYFGEGSWLTVV.

The chain recombines TRBV5-1 with TRBJ2-2, with 13 bases aligning to TRBD2. In germline, CDR1 is SGHRS, CDR2 YFSETQ. This CDR3 spans 18 amino acids. After removal of 0 bases from V and 3 bases from J, the junction contained 5 bases not matched to a gene. DNA for the CDR3: TGCGCCAGCAGCTTGGGCACTAGCGGGGGGGCCTACACCGGGGAGCTGTTTTTT. As protein: CASSLGTSGGAYTGELFF.

The chain links TRBV25-1 to TRBJ2-1; 10 bases map to TRBD2. In germline, CDR1 is MGHDK, CDR2 SYGVNS. This CDR3 contains 16 residues. The ends lost 2 bases at V and 9 bases at J; junction bases unmatched: 10. In DNA form, the CDR3 reads TGTGCCAGCAGTGAACGAACTAGCGGGAAGACTAGTGAGCAGTTCTTC. Translating gives CASSERTSGKTSEQFF.